These 21 T cell receptor beta chains were all obtained from the same sample, sequenced in a study of T cells in Graves' hyperthyroidism and ophthalmopathy. TCR beta CDR3 regions were amplified from RNA. The study used the HTBI primer set for a first-round RT-PCR of the TCR CDR3. TCRdb fed the multiplex PCR reads into MiXCR, producing one record per CDR3 protein. The data contain about 290,000 distinct CDR3 sequences, roughly 17% of them singletons. Sequencing was carried out using blood. These receptors all stem from a man in his thirties or forties with Graves' hyperthyroidism.

This clonotype came up once. This may come from a read error, since a much larger clone is one base off. The chain employs TRBV2 and TRBJ2-7, with 11 bases that match TRBD2. Germline-derived CDR1 and CDR2 are SNHLY and FYNNEI. This CDR3 has 15 residues. This CDR3 is CTSSTPSGRSYEQYF. The CDR3 nucleotides are TGTACCAGCAGTACCCCTAGCGGGAGGTCCTACGAGCAGTACTTC.

This clonotype has at least ten counts. This chain's CDR3 is CATTVAASETQYF. As DNA, the CDR3 is TGTGCCACCACAGTTGCCGCCTCCGAGACCCAGTACTTC. The chain has TRBV5-6 and TRBJ2-5; no clear D. Trimming removed 9 bases from V and 5 bases from J, with 17 bases in between. The CDR3 is made up of 13 amino acids. The germline CDR1 and CDR2 sequences are SGHDT and YYEEEE.

The chain uses TRBV19 and TRBJ2-6; D is undetermined. CDR1 is LNHDA, CDR2 SQIVND, per germline (reference sequence). This CDR3 region has 16 residues. The V end lost 5 bases, the J end lost 0 bases, and 11 bases lay between the germline ends. CDR3 bases: TGTGCCAGTAGTCCCAAAAAGGTCTCTGGGGCCAACGTCCTGACTTTC. This sequence encodes CASSPKKVSGANVLTF.

Ten or more counts support this clonotype. The chain links TRBV12-3 or TRBV12-4 to TRBJ2-5, with D uncertain. V lost 6 bases and J lost 4, with 12 bases in between. This CDR3 is 13 amino acids long. CDR3 amino acids: CASRPWGGETQYF. The DNA for the CDR3 is TGTGCCAGCAGACCTTGGGGTGGAGAGACCCAGTACTTC.

This clonotype was found a few times. The CDR3 nucleotides read TGTGCCAGCACCGAAGGGGCAGGACGGTACCAGCCCCAGCATTTT. Its protein product is CASTEGAGRYQPQHF. This rearrangement joins TRBV2 to TRBJ1-5; D may be TRBD1 (5 bases). The germline V gene has CDR1 SNHLY and CDR2 FYNNEI. The V end lost 7 bases, the J end lost 7 bases, and 20 bases lay between the germline ends. The CDR3 length is 15 residues. Filled out from reference TRBV2 and TRBJ1-5, the complete variable domain reads EPEVTQTPSHQVTQMGQEVILRCVPISNHLYFYWYRQILGQKVEFLVSFYNNEISEKSEIFDDQFSVERPDGSNFTLKIRSTKLEDSAMYFCASTEGAGRYQPQHFGDGTRLSIL.

CDR3 in DNA: TGTGCCACCAGTGATCCTCACCCCACTCCGGGAAAGGCCCAGTACTTC. Its translation is CATSDPHPTPGKAQYF. This chain links TRBV24-1 with TRBJ2-5, with D possibly being TRBD2 (5 bases). Germline values: CDR1 KGHDR, CDR2 SFDVKD. This CDR3 contains 16 residues. Trimming shortened V by 3 bases and J by 9 bases, and 22 bases separated the two germline ends.

This clonotype was seen many times. This chain joins TRBV28 and TRBJ2-1; no definite D call. Germline assignment: CDR1 MDHEN and CDR2 SYDVKM. V gave up 10 bases and J gave up 0 bases, with 13 bases separating them. The CDR3 runs 14 residues. In DNA, the CDR3 is TGTGCCACCCAAGTCCCGAGCTCCTACAATGAGCAGTTCTTC. It yields the protein CATQVPSSYNEQFF.

This clonotype came up many times. The chain employs TRBV30 and TRBJ2-7, with 12 bases that match TRBD2. The CDR3 runs to 14 residues. J lost 7 bases, V lost 3 bases, and 7 bases had no gene match. Germline-derived CDR1 and CDR2 are GTSNPN and SVGIG (reference sequence). CDR3 bases: TGTGCCTGGAGCCTGACTAGCGGGAGAGGGGAGCAGTACTTC. Translated, it gives CAWSLTSGRGEQYF.

This clonotype has only a few counts. The chain employs TRBV27 and TRBJ1-5; D is ambiguous. Germline assignment: CDR1 MNHEY and CDR2 SMNVEV (reference sequence). This CDR3 has 13 amino acids. Trimming stripped 3 bases from V and 5 bases from J, with 8 bases between. CDR3 sequence (DNA): TGTGCCAGCAGTTTTGCCCCCCATCAGCCCCAGCATTTT. It yields the protein CASSFAPHQPQHF.

This clonotype was picked up many times. The chain has TRBV12-3 or TRBV12-4 and TRBJ1-2, with a tentative D call TRBD1 (5 bases). V was trimmed by 5 bases and J by 4 bases, leaving 11 bases between them. This CDR3 spans 13 amino acids. The CDR3 reads CASSNRPIYGYTF. The CDR3 DNA reads as TGTGCCAGCAGTAACAGGCCGATCTATGGCTACACCTTC.

As concerns this clonotype: A much larger clone differs by one base, so this may be a read error. This sequence joins TRBV7-9 and TRBJ1-1; D possibly corresponds to TRBD1 (6 bases). The CDR3 runs to 15 residues. The germline CDR1 and CDR2 sequences are SEHNR and FQNEAQ (reference sequence). The CDR3 coding sequence is TGTGCCAGCAGCCAAACGCTGGGACAATTGGCTGAAGCTTCCTTT. Protein product: CASSQTLGQLAEASF.

This clonotype was recorded many times. The chain links TRBV7-9 to TRBJ1-5; no definite D call. Germline CDR1 reads SEHNR; CDR2 reads FQNEAQ (reference sequence). V gave up 3 bases and J gave up 7 bases, with 10 bases separating them. The CDR3 is 13 amino acids. The CDR3 bases are TGTGCCAGCAGCTTCTACGGGCCCCAGCCCCAGCATTTT. This translates into CASSFYGPQPQHF.

The sample holds one count of this clonotype. A read error may be the cause here, since a much bigger clone is one base away. The chain employs TRBV6-1 and TRBJ2-7, with D maybe TRBD1 (5 bases). This CDR3 region has 13 residues. Looked up from germline, CDR1 is MNHNS and CDR2 is SASEGT. The CDR3 region is CASIGRVPGEQCF. The DNA of the CDR3 is TGTGCCAGCATTGGCAGGGTTCCCGGCGAGCAGTGCTTC.

This clonotype has at least ten counts. V and J are TRBV11-3 and TRBJ2-1; D is unresolved. V was cut by 5 bases and J by 2 bases, with 13 bases left in between. The CDR3 is 15 residues long. Germline CDR1 is SGHNT and CDR2 is YENEEA. CDR3 loop: CASSSFDPTYNEQFF. CDR3 in DNA: TGTGCCAGCAGCAGTTTCGACCCCACCTACAATGAGCAGTTCTTC.

This clonotype was recorded only once. CDR3 nucleotides: TGCGCCAGCAGGGCTAGCGGACCAGATACGCAGTATTTT. Translated, it gives CASRASGPDTQYF. This sequence joins TRBV10-2 and TRBJ2-3; 7 bases map to TRBD2. This CDR3 is 13 amino acids long. Germline CDR1 reads WSHSY; CDR2 reads SAAADI. J lost 4 bases, V lost 6 bases, and 4 bases had no gene match.

The chain combines TRBV30 with TRBJ1-1, with D possibly being TRBD1 (5 bases). The germline V gene has CDR1 GTSNPN and CDR2 SVGIG (reference sequence). This CDR3 region has 12 residues. The V gene lost 4 bases and the J gene lost 5 bases, with 11 bases spanning the gap. The CDR3 here is CAWTTWGTEAFF. CDR3 nucleotides: TGTGCCTGGACGACCTGGGGGACTGAAGCTTTCTTT.

Concerning this clonotype: One end of the junction is discordant with germline, which a read error may explain. The chain links TRBV29-1 to TRBJ1-1; the D gene is possibly TRBD1 (5 bases). Germline assignment: CDR1 SQVTM and CDR2 ANQGSEA. The CDR3 covers 12 residues. The DNA of the CDR3 is TGCAGCGTTGAGGGGGATAGCACTGGAGCTTTCTTT. Translated: CSVEGDSTGAFF.

The chain combines TRBV5-1 with TRBJ2-1, with 10 positions matching TRBD2. The CDR3 has 16 residues. The J segment lost 6 bases and the V segment lost 0 bases, leaving 6 bases of the junction unmatched. The V gene's germline CDR1 is SGHRS and CDR2 YFSETQ. The CDR3 coding sequence is TGCGCCAGCAGCTTGGAACTAGCGGGACGGCTCAATGAGCAGTTCTTC. Residues: CASSLELAGRLNEQFF. Full variable domain (remainder filled in from reference TRBV5-1 and TRBJ2-1): KAGVTQTPRYLIKTRGQQVTLSCSPISGHRSVSWYQQTPGQGLQFLFEYFSETQRNKGNFPGRFSGRQFSNSRSEMNVSTLELGDSALYLCASSLELAGRLNEQFFGPGTRLTVL.

At least ten counts were recorded for this clonotype. The chain employs TRBV15 and TRBJ2-3; 16 nucleotides align to TRBD2. Trimming at V came to 0 bases and at J to 4 bases, leaving 1 base not matched to a gene. There are 17 residues in the CDR3. CDR1 LNHNV and CDR2 YYDKDF come from the germline V gene (reference sequence). DNA for the CDR3: TGTGCCACCAGCAGAGAAGGGACTAGCGGGAGGGCAGATACGCAGTATTTT. Amino acids: CATSREGTSGRADTQYF.

This clonotype was counted many times. The CDR3 DNA is TGTGCCAGCAGGTTCCTAGCGGGAGGGCCCGATGAGCAGTACTTC. Encoded protein: CASRFLAGGPDEQYF. The V and J genes are TRBV28 and TRBJ2-7, with TRBD2 matching 12 bases. The germline CDR1 and CDR2 sequences are MDHEN and SYDVKM. The CDR3 consists of 15 residues. V shed 6 bases and J 7 bases; nucleotides not matched to a gene: 10.

As regards this clonotype: This may stem from a read error, because a much larger clone lies one nucleotide away. The CDR3 spells CASSLVGSPGETRYF. CDR3 in DNA: TGCGCCAGCAGCTTGGTAGGGAGTCCTGGGGAGACCCGGTACTTC. This chain joins TRBV5-1 and TRBJ2-5, with D possibly matching TRBD2 (5 bases). The germline CDR1 and CDR2 sequences are SGHRS and YFSETQ. This CDR3 is 15 amino acids long.